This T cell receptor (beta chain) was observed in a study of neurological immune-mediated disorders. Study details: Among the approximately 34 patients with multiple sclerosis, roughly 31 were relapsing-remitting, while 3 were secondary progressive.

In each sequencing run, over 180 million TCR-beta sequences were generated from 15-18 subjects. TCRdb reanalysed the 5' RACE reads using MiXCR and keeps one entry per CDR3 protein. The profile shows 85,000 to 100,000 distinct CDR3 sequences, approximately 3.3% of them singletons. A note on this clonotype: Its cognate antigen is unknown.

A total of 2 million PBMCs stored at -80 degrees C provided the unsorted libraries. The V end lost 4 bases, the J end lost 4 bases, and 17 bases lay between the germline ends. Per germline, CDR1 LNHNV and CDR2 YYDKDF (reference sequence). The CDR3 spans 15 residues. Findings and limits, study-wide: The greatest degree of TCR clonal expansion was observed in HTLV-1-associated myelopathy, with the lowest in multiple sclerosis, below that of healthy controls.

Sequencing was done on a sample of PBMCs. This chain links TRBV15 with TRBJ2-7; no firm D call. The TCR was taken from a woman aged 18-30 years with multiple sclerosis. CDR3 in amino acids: CATSISRFSFYEQYF. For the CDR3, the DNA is TGTGCCACCAGCATTTCGCGGTTCTCCTTTTACGAGCAGTACTTC.